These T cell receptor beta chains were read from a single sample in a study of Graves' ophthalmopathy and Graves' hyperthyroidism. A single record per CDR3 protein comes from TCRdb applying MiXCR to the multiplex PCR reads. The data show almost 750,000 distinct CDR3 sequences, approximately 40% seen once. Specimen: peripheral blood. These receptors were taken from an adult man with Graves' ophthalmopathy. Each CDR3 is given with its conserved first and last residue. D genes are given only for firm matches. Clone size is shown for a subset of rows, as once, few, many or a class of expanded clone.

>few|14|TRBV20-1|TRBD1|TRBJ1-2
CSARETGGDYGYTF
TGCAGTGCTAGAGAGACAGGGGGCGACTATGGCTACACCTTC
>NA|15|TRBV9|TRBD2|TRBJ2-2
CASSVGGGTYGELFF
TGTGCCAGCAGCGTAGGCGGGGGGACTTACGGGGAGCTGTTTTTT
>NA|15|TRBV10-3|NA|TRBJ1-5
CAISYLSGGNQPQHF
TGTGCCATCAGTTACTTGTCCGGGGGCAATCAGCCCCAGCATTTT
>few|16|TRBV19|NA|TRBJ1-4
CASSIVHGTTREKLFF
TGTGCCAGTAGTATAGTTCATGGGACAACACGCGAAAAACTGTTTTTT
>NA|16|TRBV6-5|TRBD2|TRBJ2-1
CASSYSWGRVDNEQFF
TGTGCCAGCAGTTACTCGTGGGGGAGGGTAGACAATGAGCAGTTCTTC
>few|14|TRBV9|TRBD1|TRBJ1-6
CASSLGQQNSPLHF
TGTGCCAGCTCGCTGGGACAGCAAAATTCACCCCTCCACTTT
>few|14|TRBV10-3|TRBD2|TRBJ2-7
CAGGGGPAFYEQYF
TGTGCCGGCGGGGGGGGACCCGCCTTCTACGAGCAGTACTTC
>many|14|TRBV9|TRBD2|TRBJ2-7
CASSATSGSNEQYF
TGTGCCAGCAGCGCGACTAGCGGGAGTAACGAGCAGTACTTC
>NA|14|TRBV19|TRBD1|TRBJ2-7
CASRPGQGVYEQYF
TGTGCCAGTAGACCGGGACAGGGGGTCTACGAGCAGTACTTC
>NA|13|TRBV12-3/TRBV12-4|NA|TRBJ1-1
CASSARSEFRAFF
TGTGCCAGCAGCGCTCGGAGCGAATTCCGAGCTTTCTTT
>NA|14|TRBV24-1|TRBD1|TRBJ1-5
CAREGTGISQPQHF
TGTGCCAGGGAAGGGACAGGCATTTCTCAGCCCCAGCATTTT
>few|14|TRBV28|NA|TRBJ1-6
CASSPLIGGSPLHF
TGTGCCAGCAGTCCTCTTATCGGTGGTTCACCCCTCCACTTT
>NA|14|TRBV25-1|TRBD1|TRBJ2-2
CASSTGEPTGELFF
TGTGCCAGTAGTACAGGGGAGCCCACCGGGGAGCTGTTTTTT
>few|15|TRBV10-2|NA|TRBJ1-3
CASSQATMGGNTIYF
TGTGCCAGCAGCCAAGCAACGATGGGGGGAAACACCATATATTTT
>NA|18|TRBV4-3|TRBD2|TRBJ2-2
CASSQGSGPRTNTGELFF
TGCGCCAGCAGCCAAGGTAGCGGGCCAAGGACGAACACCGGGGAGCTGTTTTTT
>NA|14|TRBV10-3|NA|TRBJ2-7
CASSYLTGGYEQYF
TGTGCCAGCAGTTACCTTACTGGGGGGTACGAGCAGTACTTC
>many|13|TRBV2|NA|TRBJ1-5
CASSGGRHQPQHF
TGTGCCAGCAGTGGAGGTCGGCATCAGCCCCAGCATTTT
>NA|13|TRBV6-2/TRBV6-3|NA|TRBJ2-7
CASTEGGGREQYF
TGTGCCAGCACCGAGGGGGGAGGGCGGGAGCAGTACTTC
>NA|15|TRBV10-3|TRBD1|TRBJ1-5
CASSLQGNFGQPQHF
TGTGCCAGCAGTTTACAGGGGAATTTCGGTCAGCCCCAGCATTTT
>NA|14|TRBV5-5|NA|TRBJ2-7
CASSFGSDSPVQYF
TGTGCCAGCAGCTTCGGCTCTGATTCACCGGTGCAGTACTTC
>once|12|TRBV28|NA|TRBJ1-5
CASSLFMEPQHF
TGTGCCAGCAGTTTATTTATGGAGCCCCAGCATTTT
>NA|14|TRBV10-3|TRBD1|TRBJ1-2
CASSQDRGLGGYTF
TGCGCCAGCAGCCAAGACAGGGGGCTCGGTGGCTACACCTTC
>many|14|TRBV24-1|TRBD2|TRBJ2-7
CATSDGGLAYEQYF
TGTGCCACCAGTGACGGTGGACTAGCCTACGAGCAGTACTTC
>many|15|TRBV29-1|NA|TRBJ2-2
CSVADSGRNTGELFF
TGCAGCGTTGCGGATTCCGGGAGGAACACCGGGGAGCTGTTTTTT
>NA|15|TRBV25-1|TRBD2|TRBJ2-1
CASSGRTSENNEQLF
TGTGCCAGCAGTGGCCGGACTAGCGAGAACAATGAGCAGCTCTTC
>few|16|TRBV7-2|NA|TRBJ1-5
CASSLVGAGVPEPQHF
TGTGCCAGCAGCTTAGTAGGGGCTGGGGTACCGGAGCCCCAGCATTTT
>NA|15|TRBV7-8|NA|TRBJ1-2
CASSLAERANYGYTF
TGTGCCAGCAGCTTAGCCGAGCGGGCTAACTATGGCTACACCTTC
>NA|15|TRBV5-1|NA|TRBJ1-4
CASCAGRFTNEKLFF
TGCGCCAGCTGCGCAGGGAGGTTCACTAATGAAAAACTGTTTTTT
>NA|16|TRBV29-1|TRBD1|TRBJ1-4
CSVEDRAGVVDEKLFF
TGCAGCGTTGAGGACAGGGCGGGTGTTGTCGACGAAAAACTGTTTTTT
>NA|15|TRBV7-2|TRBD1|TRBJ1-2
CASSGQDRVYYGYTF
TGTGCCAGCAGCGGACAAGACAGGGTTTATTATGGCTACACCTTC
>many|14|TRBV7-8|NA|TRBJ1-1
CASSWTTGGTEAFF
TGTGCCAGCAGCTGGACAACAGGTGGCACTGAAGCTTTCTTT
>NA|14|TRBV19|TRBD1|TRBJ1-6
CATKGGQGRSPLHF
TGTGCCACCAAAGGGGGACAGGGTAGATCACCCCTCCACTTT
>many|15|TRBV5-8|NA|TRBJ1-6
CASSSDRRTNSPLHF
TGTGCCAGCAGCTCGGACCGACGGACCAATTCACCCCTCCACTTT
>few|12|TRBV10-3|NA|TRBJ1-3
CASGGVGNTIYF
TGTGCCAGCGGAGGGGTCGGAAACACCATATATTTT
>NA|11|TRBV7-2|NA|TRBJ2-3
CASSLVDTQYF
TGTGCCAGCAGTTTGGTAGATACGCAGTATTTT
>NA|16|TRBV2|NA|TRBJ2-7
CASSRTVSEIAYEQYF
TGTGCCAGCAGCCGGACAGTCAGCGAAATAGCCTACGAGCAGTACTTC
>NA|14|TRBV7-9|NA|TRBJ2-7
CASSPRYFTDEQYF
TGTGCCAGCAGCCCGAGGTACTTTACGGACGAGCAGTACTTC
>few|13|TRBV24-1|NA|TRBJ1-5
CASSPQQGQPQHF
TGTGCCAGCTCACCACAACAGGGTCAGCCCCAGCATTTT
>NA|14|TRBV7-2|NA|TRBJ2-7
CASSQEQPDYEQYF
TGTGCCAGCAGCCAAGAACAGCCTGACTACGAGCAGTACTTC
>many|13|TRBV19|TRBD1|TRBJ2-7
CASSVGQNYEQYF
TGTGCCAGTAGCGTGGGACAGAACTACGAGCAGTACTTC
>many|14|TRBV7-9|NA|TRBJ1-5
CASSVHQGFQPQHF
TGTGCCAGCAGCGTTCACCAGGGGTTTCAGCCCCAGCATTTT
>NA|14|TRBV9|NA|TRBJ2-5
CASSGGSYQETQYF
TGTGCCAGCAGTGGGGGGTCCTACCAAGAGACCCAGTACTTC
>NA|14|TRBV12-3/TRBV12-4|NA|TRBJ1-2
CASSGGSEGFGYTF
TGTGCCAGCAGCGGGGGATCGGAAGGGTTCGGCTACACCTTC
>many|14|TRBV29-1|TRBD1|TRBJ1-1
CSVETTGGNTEAFF
TGCAGCGTTGAGACGACAGGGGGCAACACTGAAGCTTTCTTT
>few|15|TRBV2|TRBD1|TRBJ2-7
CASSLSPGGRYEQYF
TGTGCCAGCAGTTTGAGTCCAGGGGGTAGATACGAGCAGTACTTC
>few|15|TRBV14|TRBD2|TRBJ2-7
CASSLTRTSNYEQYF
TGTGCCAGCAGCCTCACTAGGACTAGTAACTACGAGCAGTACTTC